This T cell receptor beta chain stems from a study of early stage breast cancer tumors (dated by TCRdb to 2015 to 2018). In the study overall: Of the roughly 15 invasive breast tumors, about a dozen were found to be estrogen receptor-positive, progesterone receptor-positive and HER2-negative. Of the roughly 12 ER+/PR+/HER2- tumors, eight were classified as invasive ductal carcinomas and four as invasive lobular carcinomas. A read coverage of roughly 10-fold per sample was achieved on average. The samples as a whole yielded a few million detected templates, corresponding to roughly 1.1 million unique clonotypes. Points the paper makes about the study in general: Enriched TCRB sequences shared across patients were found to be mostly commonly generated sequences that were unlikely to play an important role in the tumor microenvironment. Repertoires from blood and normal breast were more alike than repertoires from blood and tumor, and in about 90% of the 16 patients, comparing each tissue with blood separated tumor from normal. Chain pairing and functional markers such as CD4, CD8 and FOXP3 were missed by bulk genomic DNA sequencing of unsorted cells. Approximately 2.5-fold higher T cell density and higher clonality were observed in tumors than in adjacent normal breast tissue. Because the cohort was small, analysis by tumor subtype was not possible.

Each sample was amplified as two independent genomic DNA replicates: approximately 0.49 ug for blood and about 1.5 ug for tumor or normal breast. Following the manufacturer's instructions, the ImmunoSeq Intro kit was used to carry out TCRB sequencing on genomic DNA. The multiplex PCR ran for 30 to 35 cycles using proprietary primers and spike-in control sequences for absolute quantification. Single-end 150-bp reads were used to sequence an 87-bp fragment covering the CDR3 and the flanking V and J genes. Seven samples, with two replicates for each sample, were multiplexed per lane of an Illumina MiSeq using version 3.0 chemistry. The original methods were these. The vendor's proprietary pipeline processed the raw data and merged both replicates into a single result for each sample. To define clonotypes, the study grouped productive rearrangements that shared the V-gene family, CDR3 amino acid sequence and J-gene segment. Clonality was computed as 1 minus the normalized Shannon entropy (Pielou evenness) of TCRB abundances. T cell density was estimated as total templates divided by the number of input cells, with the number of input cells inferred from the DNA input amount. Recon was used with default parameters to estimate total repertoire diversity and clonality. Clonotypes with over 0.1% abundance in tumor and at least 32-fold higher abundance in tumor than in normal breast were defined as tumor-enriched. TCRdb carries this immuneACCESS record with in-frame sequences only. Its versions omit some clonotypes, under half of them owing to an unresolved V gene in the studies checked, with the rest unexplained. V and J calls and clone size follow that table, whereas D and trimming were derived from the DNA. The sample table records tens of thousands of clones; over 65% of these occur just once. Roughly 3.4% of the sample is taken by the ten largest.

This clone turned up a few times. Its antigen remains unidentified. No base qualities exist here, and no much larger clone lies one base off it. The study profiled bulk TCR beta-chain repertoires in matched peripheral blood, tumor and adjacent normal breast tissue taken from around 15 patients with early-stage breast cancer. Before surgery, whole blood (roughly 5-11 mL) was collected into EDTA tubes and processed within 2 hours. Ficoll-Paque centrifugation in SepMate-50 tubes was used to isolate peripheral blood mononuclear cells. PBMCs were cryopreserved in aliquots of roughly 1.9 to 4 million cells in around 90% FBS with 10% DMSO and kept in liquid nitrogen. Genomic DNA was extracted with the Qiagen AllPrep DNA/RNA Mini kit. The CDR3 spans 15 residues, from the cysteine through the phenylalanine. This entry keeps only the CDR3 DNA: 45 bases, framed from base 1. The CDR1 and CDR2 encoded by the germline V gene are SGHRS and YFSETQ. Trimming takes 0 bases from V and 1 base from J, and the germline ends sit 10 bases apart.

The sequence derives from a person aged 25 to 40 with breast cancer. Recombination joined TRBV5-1 with TRBJ1-2, with no confident D gene call. What was sequenced was blood. This receptor carries the CDR3 CASSLDRGVNYGYTF. At the DNA level, the sequence is TGCGCCAGCAGCTTGGATCGCGGGGTTAACTATGGCTACACCTTC.